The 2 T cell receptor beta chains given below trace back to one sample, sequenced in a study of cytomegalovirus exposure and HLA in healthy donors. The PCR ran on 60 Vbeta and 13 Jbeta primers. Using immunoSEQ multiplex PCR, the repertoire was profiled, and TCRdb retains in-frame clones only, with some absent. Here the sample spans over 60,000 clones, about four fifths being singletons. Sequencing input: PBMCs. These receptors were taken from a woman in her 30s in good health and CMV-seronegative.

The CDR3 nucleotides read TGTGCCAGCAGTGACCGGACTTTAGCCAAAAACATTCAGTACTTC. Residues: CASSDRTLAKNIQYF. V usage is TRBV6-1 and J usage is TRBJ2-4; tentatively, D is TRBD2 (5 bases). The CDR3 runs 15 residues. V shed 3 bases and J shed 0 bases, with 9 bases lying between them. The V gene's germline CDR1 is MNHNS and CDR2 SASEGT.

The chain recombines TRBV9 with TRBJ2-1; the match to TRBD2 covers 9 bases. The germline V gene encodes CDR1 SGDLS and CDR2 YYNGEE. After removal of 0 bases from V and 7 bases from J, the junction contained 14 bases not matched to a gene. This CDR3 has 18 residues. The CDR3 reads CASSVVGRGSGSRNEQFF. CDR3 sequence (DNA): TGTGCCAGCAGCGTAGTAGGTCGAGGTAGCGGGAGTAGGAATGAGCAGTTCTTC.